This TCR beta chain was found in a study of T cell responses to AZD1222 COVID-19 vaccine. Study-level information: Investigators merged groups given second doses at roughly 4 or roughly 12 weeks. Study conclusions and caveats: Seropositive at baseline were only six AZD1222 recipients. Unmutated variant regions are reportedly the target of nearly half of TCRs that are spike-specific. Repertoire collection took place solely once the T cell response had peaked.

TCRdb's table, derived via immunoSEQ multiplex PCR, lists solely in-frame clones and lacks some. The table records 130,000 or so clones, about 93% of them present only once. The CDR3 is 14 residues long. CDR1 and CDR2 from the germline V gene are KGHDR and SFDVKD. Between the trimmed V and J ends, which lost 4 bases and 7 bases, there was a span of 12 bases. This clone was detected once. The target antigen is unknown. This TCR derives from an adult in good health. Sequencing used peripheral blood, obtained on day 0 of AZD1222 vaccination. This chain connects TRBV24-1 to TRBJ1-4; D unclear. The CDR3 sequence: CATSDGPSFEKLFF. The CDR3 DNA sequence: TGTGCCACCAGTGACGGGCCCTCTTTTGAAAAACTGTTTTTT.